Listed below are T cell receptor beta chains from one sample, sequenced in a study of cytomegalovirus exposure and HLA in healthy donors. Sequenced by immunoSEQ multiplex PCR; TCRdb stores in-frame clones only, minus some. The data show some 140,000 clones, more than 75% seen once. Sequencing was performed on PBMCs. All receptors come from a young man in good health and CMV-seronegative. CDR3s include the opening cysteine and the closing phenylalanine or tryptophan.

TRBV7-8	TRBJ2-3	CASSLSSGRVPDTQYF
TRBV7-2	TRBJ1-4	CASSLGSGREGKLFF
TRBV11-3	TRBJ1-1	CASSKRNTEAFF
TRBV15	TRBJ2-7	CATSRDRGGEQYF
TRBV29-1	TRBJ2-7	CSITGAAEQYF
TRBV19	TRBJ2-6	CASSIGRGRGRSGANVLTF
TRBV9	TRBJ1-3	CASSETGAFGNTIYF
TRBV7-8	TRBJ1-1	CASSRHPDTMNTEAFF
TRBV15	TRBJ1-4	CATSRDRGSEKLFF
TRBV29-1	TRBJ1-1	CSVEGIVRTEAFF
TRBV6-1	TRBJ1-4	CASSEQGRAEKLFF
TRBV2	TRBJ2-7	CASSSLVGSPEQYF
TRBV28	TRBJ2-4	CASGLAGGTALAKNIQYF
TRBV9	TRBJ2-7	CASSAVSAGTSPQYF
TRBV6-4	TRBJ1-2	CASSDLDSTGYTF
TRBV5-8	TRBJ2-1	CASSLGGIGGKVIF
TRBV18	TRBJ2-1	CASSLLYNEQFF
TRBV12-5	TRBJ2-1	CASGFSDYYNEQFF
TRBV6-1	TRBJ1-5	CASRGTGNGPQHF
TRBV2	TRBJ1-6	CASKEKGAITPLHF
TRBV4-3	TRBJ2-1	CASTLGTSADNEQFF
TRBV5-1	TRBJ2-7	CASSLGSEASYEQYF
TRBV28	TRBJ1-5	CASSLAGQPQHF
TRBV19	TRBJ1-5	CASADHPGQGASNQPQHF
TRBV2	TRBJ1-2	CASSELAVGYTF
TRBV9	TRBJ2-5	CASSTEGQGLTQYF
TRBV11-2	TRBJ2-1	CASSSSGTNWNEQFF
TRBV28	TRBJ2-7	CASSSWRQGERSYEQYF
TRBV6-5	TRBJ1-1	CASSSTLNTEAFF
TRBV19	TRBJ2-1	CASSHGTPSNEQFF
TRBV28	TRBJ1-2	CASSSPAGSHYGYTF